Shown below are 15 T cell receptor beta chains from a single sample sequenced in a study of vaccination and CD4 T cells after COVID-19. The Oncomine TCR Beta short-read assay generated sequence data from the DNA of cultured CD4+ T cells. TCRdb used MiXCR to reprocess the PCR reads, holding one entry per CDR3 protein. This sample yields about 13,000 distinct CDR3 sequences, of which less than 45% are seen a single time; less than 9% belongs to the top ten. These TCRs' antigens remain unknown. The treatment was: 10-day PBMC culture with coronavirus spike peptide pools or control peptides (ViraFEST assay). Specimen: CD4+ T cells from blood, cultured in vitro, collected after SARS-CoV-2 vaccination. These receptors all stem from a human donor who had recovered from COVID-19.

This chain uses TRBV18 with TRBJ1-4, with D unclear. The CDR3 extends over 13 amino acids. Deletions cut 3 bases from V and 7 bases from J, with 9 bases between. The germline V gene has CDR1 KGHSH and CDR2 LQKENI. CDR3: CASSPRPSEKLFF. Here the CDR3 DNA reads TGTGCCAGCTCACCGAGGCCAAGTGAAAAACTGTTTTTT.

The chain recombines TRBV12-3 or TRBV12-4 with TRBJ2-7, with no clear D. V gave up 3 bases and J gave up 4 bases, with 4 bases separating them. This CDR3 has 11 residues. This CDR3 is CASSFEYEQYF. The CDR3, as DNA: TGTGCCAGCAGTTTTGAGTACGAGCAGTACTTC.

The V gene is TRBV28, the J gene TRBJ1-3; no firm D call. CDR1 is MDHEN, CDR2 SYDVKM, per germline. Trimming stripped 3 bases from V and 4 bases from J, with 10 bases between. The CDR3 sequence is 14 residues long. CDR3 residues: CASSFRKQGNTIYF. CDR3 nucleotides: TGTGCCAGCAGTTTCAGGAAACAAGGAAACACCATATATTTT.

The genes are TRBV5-5 and TRBJ2-7, with 7 bases fitting TRBD2. Germline V gene lookup returns CDR1 SGHKS and CDR2 YYEKEE (reference sequence). V shed 5 bases and J 0 bases; nucleotides not matched to a gene: 8. There are 15 residues in the CDR3. The CDR3 nucleotides are TGTGCCAGCAGTTTTAACCCGGGGGGCTCCTACGAGCAGTACTTC. Translation gives CASSFNPGGSYEQYF.

The rearrangement uses TRBV21-1 and TRBJ2-4. TRBV21-1 is labeled a pseudogene. The CDR3 spans 10 residues. The chain's CDR3 is CASTKNIQYF. CDR3 sequence (DNA): TGTGCCAGCACCAAAAACATTCAGTACTTC.

This clonotype was recorded once. J is TRBJ2-3 and V is TRBV7-9; 9 bases match TRBD1. The V gene end was trimmed by 2 bases and the J gene end by 0 bases; junction bases not matched to a gene: 3. CDR1 and CDR2 (germline): SEHNR, FQNEAQ (reference sequence). This CDR3 is built from 16 residues. CDR3 sequence: CASSLTGTGSTDTQYF. The DNA for the CDR3 is TGTGCCAGCAGCTTAACCGGGACAGGGAGCACAGATACGCAGTATTTT.

The V call is TRBV2, the J call TRBJ1-1; no firm D call. With 7 bases removed from V and 1 base from J, the gap between germline ends came to 4 bases. This CDR3 has 11 amino acids. Germline CDR1 is SNHLY and CDR2 is FYNNEI. The CDR3 spells CASTGNTEAFF. In DNA, the CDR3 is TGTGCCAGCACGGGGAACACTGAAGCTTTCTTT.

Details on this clonotype: Given a much more abundant clone one base away, this may be a read error. CDR3 sequence reads: CASARRGYTGELFF. As DNA, the CDR3 is TGTGCCAGCGCCCGACGGGGTTACACCGGGGAGCTGTTTTTT. J is TRBJ2-2 and V is TRBV7-9; a weak D match, TRBD2 (5 bases). The CDR3 is made up of 14 amino acids. V lost 8 bases, J lost 3 bases, and 13 bases lay in between. The germline CDR1 and CDR2 sequences are SEHNR and FQNEAQ (reference sequence).

The chain links TRBV21-1 to TRBJ2-7; the table names TRBD1, a call not compared with the DNA. TRBV21-1 is a pseudogene segment. The CDR3 has 16 residues. CDR3 nucleotides: TGTGCCAGCAGTAAGAGAGTGTCCTGGGGTTCGTTCGAGCAGTACTTC. Its protein is CASSKRVSWGSFEQYF.

This chain joins TRBV6-1 and TRBJ1-4, with 7 bases lining up with TRBD1. Unmatched junction bases numbered 3, after V lost 5 bases and J lost 3 bases. There are 14 residues in the CDR3. Germline lookup yields CDR1 MNHNS and CDR2 SASEGT. The CDR3 loop is CASSRQGSNEKLFF. The CDR3 DNA reads TGTGCCAGCAGTAGACAGGGATCTAATGAAAAACTGTTTTTT.

The DNA of the CDR3 is TGTGCCAGCAGCGAACGCCCGGGGGCCGGAACCTACGAGCAGTACTTC. It encodes CASSERPGAGTYEQYF. This chain links TRBV6-1 with TRBJ2-7; possibly TRBD1 or TRBD2 for D (6 bases each). Germline loops: CDR1 MNHNS, CDR2 SASEGT. Trimming took 6 bases from V and 2 from J, leaving 20 bases between them. The CDR3 spans 16 residues.

This clonotype appeared a single time. V gene TRBV6-1 combines with J gene TRBJ2-4; 10 positions match TRBD1. V was clipped by 5 bases and J by 0 bases; unmatched bases: 13. The CDR3 is made up of 19 amino acids. Germline V gene sequence: CDR1 MNHNS, CDR2 SASEGT. CDR3: CASSPSGTGALLAKNIQYF. CDR3 nucleotide sequence: TGTGCCAGCAGTCCCTCGGGGACAGGGGCCCTATTAGCCAAAAACATTCAGTACTTC.

This clonotype has just a few counts. This chain joins TRBV20-1 and TRBJ1-2, with 7 positions matching TRBD1. The CDR3 totals 15 residues. The V gene end was trimmed by 0 bases and the J gene end by 4 bases; junction bases not matched to a gene: 8. Germline values: CDR1 DFQATT, CDR2 SNEGSKA (reference sequence). In DNA, the CDR3 is TGCAGTGCTAGAGAGGGGGCACAGGGGCTCTATGGCTACACCTTC. Amino acid sequence: CSAREGAQGLYGYTF.

The V call is TRBV6-1, the J call TRBJ1-6; D remains ambiguous. The germline V and J ends were trimmed by 9 bases and 5 bases, with 14 bases remaining between them. CDR1 and CDR2 (germline): MNHNS, SASEGT. CDR3 length equals 14 residues. In nucleotides, the CDR3 is TGTGCCAGTAATACCGCCGGGAATAATTCACCCCTCCACTTT. It specifies CASNTAGNNSPLHF.

This chain connects TRBV2 to TRBJ2-3; TRBD2 aligns across 11 bases. The CDR3 is 16 amino acids. Germline V gene sequence: CDR1 SNHLY, CDR2 FYNNEI. Losses at the gene ends were 6 bases for V and 1 base for J; bases not matched to a gene: 6. CDR3 amino acids: CASREPSGRRTDTQYF. The CDR3 DNA is TGTGCCAGCAGAGAGCCTAGCGGGAGGCGCACAGATACGCAGTATTTT.